The present T cell receptor beta chain was sequenced within a study of T cells in Graves' hyperthyroidism and ophthalmopathy. RNA transcripts served as the template for amplifying TCR beta CDR3 regions. The HTBI primer set drove a first-round RT-PCR of the TCR CDR3. A single record per CDR3 protein comes from TCRdb applying MiXCR to the multiplex PCR reads. This sample yields fewer than 350,000 distinct CDR3 sequences, of which roughly 20% are seen a single time; about 14% belongs to the top ten. This clonotype showed up many times. The CDR3 extends over 16 amino acids. Germline CDR1 reads LNHNV; CDR2 reads YYDKDF (reference sequence). With 5 bases removed from V and 2 bases from J, the gap between germline ends came to 19 bases.

This chain joins TRBV15 and TRBJ2-7; either TRBD1 or TRBD2 may fit D (7 bases each). The sequenced sample consisted of blood. This TCR was recovered from a woman between 40 and 55 years old with Graves' ophthalmopathy. This chain's CDR3 is CATSQPQGGVTYEQYF. The DNA of the CDR3 is TGTGCCACCAGCCAACCCCAGGGGGGGGTCACCTACGAGCAGTACTTC.